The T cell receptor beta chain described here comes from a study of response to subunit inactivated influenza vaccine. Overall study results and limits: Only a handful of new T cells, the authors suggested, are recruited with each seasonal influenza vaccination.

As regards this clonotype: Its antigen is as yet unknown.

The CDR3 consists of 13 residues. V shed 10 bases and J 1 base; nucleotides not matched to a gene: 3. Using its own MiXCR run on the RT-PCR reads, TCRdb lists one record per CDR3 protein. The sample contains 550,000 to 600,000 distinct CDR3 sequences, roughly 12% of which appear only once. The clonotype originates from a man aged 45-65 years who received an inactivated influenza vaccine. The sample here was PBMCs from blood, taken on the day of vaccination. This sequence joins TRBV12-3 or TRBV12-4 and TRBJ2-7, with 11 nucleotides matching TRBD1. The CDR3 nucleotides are TGTGCCACCGGGACAGGGGGTTCCTACGAGCAGTACTTC. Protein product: CATGTGGSYEQYF.